The 5 T cell receptor beta chains reported below all come from one sample, sequenced in a study of T cells in Graves' hyperthyroidism and ophthalmopathy. Template material for amplifying TCR beta CDR3 regions consisted of RNA transcripts. Initially, a first-round RT-PCR of the TCR CDR3 employed the HTBI primer set. Each CDR3 protein gets one entry after TCRdb re-called the multiplex PCR reads with MiXCR. The data hold approximately 250,000 distinct CDR3 sequences, with around 25% observed a single time. Sequences were obtained from blood. Receptors originate from a middle-aged woman with Graves' ophthalmopathy.

V usage is TRBV11-2 and J usage is TRBJ2-5, with 7 positions matching TRBD1. The junction had 10 bases not matched to a gene; V was cut back by 1 base and J by 5 bases. From germline, CDR1 is SGHAT and CDR2 FQNNGV. CDR3 length equals 16 residues. CDR3 amino acids: CASSLGGRGKMETQYF. In DNA, the CDR3 is TGTGCCAGCAGCTTAGGTGGCAGGGGGAAGATGGAGACCCAGTACTTC.

There are a few counts of this clonotype. The V gene is TRBV6-1, the J gene TRBJ2-7; D possibly corresponds to TRBD1 (5 bases). This CDR3 has 14 amino acids. Germline CDR1 and CDR2: MNHNS and SASEGT. V lost 2 bases to trimming and J lost 4 bases, with 12 bases between them. CDR3 sequence: CASSESGNSYEQYF. The CDR3 bases are TGTGCCAGCAGTGAATCAGGGAACTCTTACGAGCAGTACTTC.

The sample holds many counts of this clonotype. The CDR3 region has the DNA TGTGCCAGCAGCGACTCGACAGGGAGCTACGAGCAGTACTTC. It is translated as CASSDSTGSYEQYF. The rearrangement links TRBV9 to TRBJ2-7; 7 bases fit TRBD1. V shed 3 bases and J 3 bases; nucleotides not matched to a gene: 6. The CDR3 spans 14 residues. Germline lookup yields CDR1 SGDLS and CDR2 YYNGEE.

This clonotype has ten or more counts. V usage is TRBV2 and J usage is TRBJ2-7, with 8 bases fitting TRBD2. Looked up from germline, CDR1 is SNHLY and CDR2 is FYNNEI. The CDR3 covers 17 residues. The V and J ends lost 1 base and 1 base, in that order; junction bases with no gene match: 9. The CDR3 here is CASSEEAGARWSYEQYF. The CDR3 coding sequence is TGTGCCAGCAGTGAAGAAGCGGGAGCTCGGTGGTCCTACGAGCAGTACTTC.

The chain employs TRBV6-5 and TRBJ2-7; D is unclear. The CDR3 is 15 residues long. V was shortened by 2 bases and J by 6 bases, with 17 bases between the two germline ends. The germline gives CDR1 MNHEY, CDR2 SVGAGI. In nucleotides, the CDR3 is TGTGCCAGCAGTTACACGGCCCATTCTGGAAGCGAGCAGTACTTC. Amino acids: CASSYTAHSGSEQYF.